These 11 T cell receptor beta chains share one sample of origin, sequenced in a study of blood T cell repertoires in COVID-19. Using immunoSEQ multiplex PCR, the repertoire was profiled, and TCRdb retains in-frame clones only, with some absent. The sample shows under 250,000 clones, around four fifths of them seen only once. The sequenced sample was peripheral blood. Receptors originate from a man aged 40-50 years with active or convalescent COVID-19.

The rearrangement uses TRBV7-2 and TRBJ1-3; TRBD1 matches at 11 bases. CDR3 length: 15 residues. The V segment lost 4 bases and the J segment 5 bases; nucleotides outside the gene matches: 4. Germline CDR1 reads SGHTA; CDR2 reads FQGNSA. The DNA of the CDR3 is TGTGCCAGCAGCTCAGGACAGGGGGCACGAAACACCATATATTTT. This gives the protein CASSSGQGARNTIYF. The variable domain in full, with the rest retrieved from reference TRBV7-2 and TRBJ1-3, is GAGVSQSPSNKVTEKGKDVELRCDPISGHTALYWYRQSLGQGLEFLIYFQGNSAPDKSGLPSDRFSAERTGGSVSTLTIQRTQQEDSAVYLCASSSGQGARNTIYFGEGSWLTVV.

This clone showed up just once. CDR3 in DNA: TGTGCCAGCAGTTTGTCCGGGACAGGGGGCGTTGAGCAGTTCTTC. Its protein is CASSLSGTGGVEQFF. This chain uses TRBV6-5 with TRBJ2-1, with TRBD1 identical over 12 bases. The CDR3 consists of 15 residues. J lost 9 bases, V lost 4 bases, and 7 bases had no gene match. Germline lookup yields CDR1 MNHEY and CDR2 SVGAGI.

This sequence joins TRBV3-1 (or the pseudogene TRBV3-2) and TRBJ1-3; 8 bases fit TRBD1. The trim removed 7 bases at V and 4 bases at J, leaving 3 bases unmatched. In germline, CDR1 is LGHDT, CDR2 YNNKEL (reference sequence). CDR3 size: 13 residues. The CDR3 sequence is CASTRTGGNTIYF. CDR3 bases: TGTGCCAGCACCAGGACAGGGGGAAACACCATATATTTT.

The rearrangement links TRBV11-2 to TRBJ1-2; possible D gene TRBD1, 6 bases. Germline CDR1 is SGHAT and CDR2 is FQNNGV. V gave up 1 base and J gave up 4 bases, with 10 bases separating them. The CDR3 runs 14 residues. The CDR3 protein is CASSLGAGAYGYTF. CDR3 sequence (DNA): TGTGCCAGCAGCTTAGGGGCAGGGGCCTATGGCTACACCTTC.

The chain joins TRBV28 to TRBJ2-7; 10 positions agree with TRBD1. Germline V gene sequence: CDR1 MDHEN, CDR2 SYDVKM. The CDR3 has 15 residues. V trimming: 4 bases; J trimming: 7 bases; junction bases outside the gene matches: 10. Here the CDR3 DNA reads TGTGCCAGCAGTTCCTCCGGGACAGGGGTAAGGGAGCAGTACTTC. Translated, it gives CASSSSGTGVREQYF.

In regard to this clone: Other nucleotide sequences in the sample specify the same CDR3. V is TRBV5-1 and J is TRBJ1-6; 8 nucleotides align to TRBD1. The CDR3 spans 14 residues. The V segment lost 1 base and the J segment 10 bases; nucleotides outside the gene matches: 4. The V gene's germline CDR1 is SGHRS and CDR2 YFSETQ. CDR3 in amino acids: CASSLSQGVSPLHF. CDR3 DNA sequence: TGCGCCAGCAGCTTGTCACAGGGGGTCTCACCCCTCCACTTT.

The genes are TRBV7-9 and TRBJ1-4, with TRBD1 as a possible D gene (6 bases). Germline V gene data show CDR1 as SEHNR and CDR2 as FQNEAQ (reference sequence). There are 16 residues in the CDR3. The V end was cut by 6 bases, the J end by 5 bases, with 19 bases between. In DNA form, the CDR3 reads TGTGCCAGCAGTTTTCCCCCAGGACAGAGCAATGAAAAACTGTTTTTT. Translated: CASSFPPGQSNEKLFF.

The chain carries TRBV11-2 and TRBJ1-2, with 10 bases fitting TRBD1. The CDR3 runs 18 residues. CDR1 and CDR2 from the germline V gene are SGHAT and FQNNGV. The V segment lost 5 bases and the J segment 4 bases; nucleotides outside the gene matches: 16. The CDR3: CASSAYLNDRGRTYGYTF. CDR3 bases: TGTGCCAGCAGCGCCTACCTAAACGACAGGGGGCGGACCTATGGCTACACCTTC.

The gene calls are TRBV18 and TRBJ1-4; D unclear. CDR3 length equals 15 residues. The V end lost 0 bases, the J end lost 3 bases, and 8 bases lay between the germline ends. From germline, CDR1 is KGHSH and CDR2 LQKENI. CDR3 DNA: TGTGCCAGCTCACCACCGTCGTTCCCTAATGAAAAACTGTTTTTT. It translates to CASSPPSFPNEKLFF.

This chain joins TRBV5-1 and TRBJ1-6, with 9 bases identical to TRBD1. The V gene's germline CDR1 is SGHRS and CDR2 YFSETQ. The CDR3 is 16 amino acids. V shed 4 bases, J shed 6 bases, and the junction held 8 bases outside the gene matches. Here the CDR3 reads CASSPRTGEGNSPLHF. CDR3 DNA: TGCGCCAGCAGCCCACGGACAGGGGAGGGTAATTCACCCCTCCACTTT.

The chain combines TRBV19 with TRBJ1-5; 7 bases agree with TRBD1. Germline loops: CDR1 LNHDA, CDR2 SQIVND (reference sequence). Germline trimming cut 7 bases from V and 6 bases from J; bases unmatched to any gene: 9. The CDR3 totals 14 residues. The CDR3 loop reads CASIQQGQGQPQHF. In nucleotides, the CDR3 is TGTGCCAGTATTCAACAGGGGCAAGGTCAGCCCCAGCATTTT.